The 3 T cell receptor beta chains reported below all come from one sample, sequenced in a study of long-term antiretroviral therapy in people with HIV. It was version v3.0 of the immunoSEQ assay that was run at survey level. Measured with immunoSEQ multiplex PCR; TCRdb has only the in-frame clones, and not every one. The sample yields tens of thousands of clones, roughly 87% seen once. The source was unsorted PBMCs, collected 1 year after starting antiretroviral therapy. Source of these receptors: a young man with HIV.

This rearrangement joins TRBV23-1 to TRBJ2-7; tentative D call: TRBD2 (6 bases). TRBV23-1 is sorted into the ORF group, with uncertain function. The CDR3 runs to 16 residues. The V gene lost 6 bases and the J gene lost 2 bases, with 20 bases spanning the gap. This chain's CDR3 is CASSGTAVGVPYEQYF. CDR3 bases: TGCGCCAGCAGCGGGACTGCCGTGGGGGTTCCCTACGAGCAGTACTTC.

V is TRBV6-5 and J is TRBJ2-1; 11 bases fit TRBD2. V lost 4 bases, J lost 4 bases, and 0 bases stayed unmatched. The germline V gene encodes CDR1 MNHEY and CDR2 SVGAGI. The CDR3 length is 14 residues. This chain's CDR3 is CASSSSGGYNEQFF. CDR3 DNA sequence: TGTGCCAGCAGTTCTAGCGGGGGGTACAATGAGCAGTTCTTC.

This chain links TRBV27 with TRBJ1-3; tentative D call: TRBD1 (5 bases). Germline CDR1 reads MNHEY; CDR2 reads SMNVEV (reference sequence). The CDR3 is 18 residues long. With 0 bases removed from V and 0 bases from J, the gap between germline ends came to 15 bases. As DNA, the CDR3 is TGTGCCAGCAGTTTATCGTATGGGGCCCTCAGCTCTGGAAACACCATATATTTT. Its translation is CASSLSYGALSSGNTIYF.